The text below deals with one TCR beta chain. The sample is drawn from a study of STAT5B mutations in CD4+ large granular lymphocyte leukemia. The CDR3 is made up of 11 amino acids. The V end lost 7 bases, the J end lost 7 bases, and 10 bases lay between the germline ends. CDR1 is MDHEN and CDR2 is SYDVKM in the germline V gene. Sequencing used immunoSEQ multiplex PCR; TCRdb keeps in-frame clones, though not all of them. The sample holds 31,000 or so clones, around 82% seen once. The clonotype originates from a human donor in good health. The sequenced sample was CD4+ T cells from blood buffy coats. This rearrangement joins TRBV28 to TRBJ1-2; D is uncertain. The CDR3 spells CASTDRIGYTF. The CDR3 DNA follows: TGTGCCAGCACCGATCGCATTGGCTACACCTTC.